These 8 T cell receptor beta chains share one sample of origin, sequenced in a study of shared clonotypes between healthy human individuals (dated by TCRdb to about 2020). The library was produced with the immunoSEQ multiplex PCR assay. This immuneACCESS table, as held by TCRdb, lists in-frame sequences with V and J called but not all clones. Of the missing ones, under half trace to an unresolved V gene in checked studies; the others have no known cause. The sample table contains about half a million clones; only one count was recorded for roughly 80% of them. The ten largest clones capture roughly 12% of the sample. Sequencing used PBMCs. These receptors were taken from a middle-aged woman in good health. Some clones in this sample may be carry-over from other donors' samples.

The V call is TRBV7-2, the J call TRBJ2-5, with D maybe TRBD2 (5 bases). V lost 5 bases and J 4 bases, leaving 17 bases between the germline ends. The germline V gene encodes CDR1 SGHTA and CDR2 FQGNSA. There are 15 residues in the CDR3. CDR3 amino acids: CASSQDSGSGETQYF. The CDR3, as DNA: TGTGCCAGCAGCCAGGACTCGGGGAGCGGAGAGACCCAGTACTTC.

This clone was recorded only once. The genes are TRBV29-1 and TRBJ2-1; possibly TRBD1 for D (5 bases). The CDR3 contains 16 residues. The germline V gene has CDR1 SQVTM and CDR2 ANQGSEA. The V gene lost 7 bases and the J gene lost 0 bases, with 19 bases spanning the gap. The CDR3 DNA reads TGCAGCGCCGACGGTCGGACACTAAGCTCCTACAATGAGCAGTTCTTC. Amino acids: CSADGRTLSSYNEQFF.

This sequence joins TRBV7-9 and TRBJ1-1; the D gene is possibly TRBD1 (5 bases). Germline assignment: CDR1 SEHNR and CDR2 FQNEAQ (reference sequence). This CDR3 is built from 15 residues. Trimming removed 1 base from V and 1 base from J, with 10 bases in between. The CDR3 is CASSLGGRKNTEAFF. The CDR3 bases are TGTGCCAGCAGCTTAGGGGGCCGCAAGAACACTGAAGCTTTCTTT.

On this clone itself: A single base is all that separates this from a far larger clone, so a read error is likely. The chain recombines TRBV28 with TRBJ1-2; D not resolved. Germline lookup yields CDR1 MDHEN and CDR2 SYDVKM. The CDR3 has 16 residues. The CDR3 DNA is TGTGCCAGCAGTTTGGCGACAACTCAAATCTTTTATGGCCACACCTTC. As protein: CASSLATTQIFYGHTF.

Concerning this clone: A much more abundant neighbour one base away suggests this may be a read error. The same CDR3 is also encoded by other DNA sequences in this sample. The V call is TRBV27, the J call TRBJ2-7; 9 nucleotides match TRBD2. CDR3 size: 15 residues. From germline, CDR1 is MNHEY and CDR2 SMNVEV (reference sequence). The CDR3: CASSSKGTSNYEQYF. The CDR3 DNA reads as TGTGCTAGCAGTTCCAAAGGGACTAGCAACTACGAGCAGTACTTC.

This clone was counted a few times. At one end, the junction sequence differs from germline, possibly due to a read error. The V and J genes are TRBV7-7 and TRBJ1-1, with D hard to call. CDR3 length: 13 residues. Looked up from germline, CDR1 is SSHAT and CDR2 is FNYEAQ (reference sequence). CDR3 protein: CASSLGRNTEAFF. CDR3 nucleotide sequence: TGTGCTAGCAGCTTAGGCAGGAACACTGAAGCTTTCTTT.

The V call is TRBV7-3, the J call TRBJ2-1; D perhaps matches TRBD2 (5 bases). V lost 1 base and J lost 2, with 15 bases in between. CDR3 length equals 17 residues. Germline CDR1 reads SGHTA; CDR2 reads FQGTGA. The CDR3 spells CASSLINGLPPYNEQFF. CDR3 sequence (DNA): TGTGCCAGCAGCTTAATCAACGGACTCCCACCCTACAATGAGCAGTTCTTC.

This chain uses TRBV7-2 with TRBJ2-7; tentatively, D is TRBD2 (6 bases). CDR3 size: 15 residues. The germline V gene encodes CDR1 SGHTA and CDR2 FQGNSA. Trimming took 1 base from V and 2 from J, leaving 12 bases between them. The CDR3 spells CASSLVGGNTYEQYF. The CDR3 DNA sequence: TGTGCCAGCAGCTTAGTCGGGGGTAATACCTACGAGCAGTACTTC.